This TCR beta chain emerged from a study of T cells in Graves' hyperthyroidism and ophthalmopathy. RNA transcripts were the template for amplifying TCR beta CDR3 regions. An initial round of RT-PCR targeting the TCR CDR3 relied on the HTBI primer set. Via MiXCR, TCRdb re-called the multiplex PCR reads, giving one row per CDR3 protein. Of 500,000 to 600,000 distinct CDR3 sequences listed, 46% are singletons. This clonotype was picked up many times. Germline CDR1 and CDR2: SQVTM and ANQGSEA. The CDR3 contains 18 residues. Trimming removed 1 base at V and 6 bases at J, with 27 bases between. The sequence was collected from an adult woman with Graves' disease, either hyperthyroidism or ophthalmopathy (not recorded which). Input material: peripheral blood or thyroid tissue (not recorded which). The chain links TRBV29-1 to TRBJ1-1, with D possibly TRBD1 on 5 matching bases. The CDR3 coding sequence is TGCAGCGTTGAAGTCTACGAGAGGGGCGAAGGCTACGATGCTGAAGCTTTCTTT. Translated, it gives CSVEVYERGEGYDAEAFF.